These 22 T cell receptor beta chains were all obtained from the same sample, sequenced in a study of shared clonotypes between healthy human individuals. This table comes from immunoSEQ multiplex PCR, and its TCRdb copy is limited to in-frame clones, with some not included. Here the sample spans 300,000 to 400,000 clones, 70% to 75% being singletons. The sample consisted of memory CD4+ T cells sorted from blood. Specified subset: CD45RA-negative fraction. Receptor source: a man aged 25-45 years in good health.

This chain connects TRBV4-1 to TRBJ1-4; the match to TRBD1 covers 8 bases. The junction had 5 bases not matched to a gene; V was cut back by 3 bases and J by 5 bases. CDR3 length: 15 amino acids. Germline CDR1 MGHRA, CDR2 YSYEKL. The CDR3 nucleotides read TGCGCCAGCAGCCAGCCGGGACAGGCGAATGAAAAACTGTTTTTT. This encodes CASSQPGQANEKLFF.

The chain has TRBV2 and TRBJ2-7; TRBD2 matches 7 bases. The V segment lost 3 bases and the J segment 1 base; nucleotides outside the gene matches: 3. CDR3 size: 14 residues. Germline V gene sequence: CDR1 SNHLY, CDR2 FYNNEI. The CDR3: CASSDQGGSYEQYF. CDR3 sequence (DNA): TGTGCCAGCAGTGATCAGGGAGGGTCCTACGAGCAGTACTTC.

The chain couples TRBV28 to TRBJ1-4; TRBD1 is a possible D gene (5 bases). The V end was cut by 6 bases, the J end by 0 bases, with 14 bases between. The CDR3 is 16 amino acids. Germline V gene sequence: CDR1 MDHEN, CDR2 SYDVKM. CDR3 coding DNA: TGTGCCAGCAGCCGAATTGACAGAGCAACTAATGAAAAACTGTTTTTT. This gives the protein CASSRIDRATNEKLFF. Variable domain in full (rest from reference TRBV28 and TRBJ1-4): DVKVTQSSRYLVKRTGEKVFLECVQDMDHENMFWYRQDPGLGLRLIYFSYDVKMKEKGDIPEGYSVSREKKERFSLILESASTNQTSMYLCASSRIDRATNEKLFFGSGTQLSVL.

The chain combines TRBV7-8 with TRBJ2-7, with a possible D match to TRBD1 (6 bases). Per germline, CDR1 SGHVS and CDR2 FQNEAQ. CDR3 length equals 15 residues. Deletions cut 5 bases from V and 4 bases from J, with 18 bases between. The CDR3 DNA reads TGTGCCAGCAGCCCAAGGATGGGGGCGCAGTACGAGCAGTACTTC. Its translation is CASSPRMGAQYEQYF.

In this sample, this clone turned up once. V usage is TRBV2 and J usage is TRBJ1-1, with unresolved D. CDR3 length: 12 amino acids. V was trimmed by 6 bases and J by 1 base, leaving 6 bases between them. CDR1 SNHLY and CDR2 FYNNEI come from the germline V gene. The CDR3 spells CASSRQNTEAFF. Here the CDR3 DNA reads TGTGCCAGCAGCAGACAGAACACTGAAGCTTTCTTT.

The chain uses TRBV6-6 and TRBJ2-7; weak D call: TRBD2 (5 bases). The V and J ends lost 0 bases and 1 base respectively, with 10 bases between them. The CDR3 runs 15 residues. Germline V CDR1 and CDR2: MNHNY, SVGAGI (reference sequence). CDR3 residues: CASSYSATSSYEQYF. The CDR3 DNA reads TGTGCCAGCAGTTACTCTGCAACTAGTTCCTACGAGCAGTACTTC.

The V gene is TRBV5-4, the J gene TRBJ1-2, with a weak D call TRBD1 (6 bases). This CDR3 comprises 15 residues. CDR1 SGHNT and CDR2 YYREEE come from the germline V gene (reference sequence). Deletions cut 0 bases from V and 1 base from J, with 10 bases between. The chain's CDR3 is CASSLGVGGNYGYTF. The CDR3 nucleotides are TGTGCCAGCAGCTTGGGGGTAGGGGGTAACTATGGCTACACCTTC.

The rearrangement joins TRBV5-4 to TRBJ2-5, with 12 bases that match TRBD2. CDR3 size: 15 residues. Losses at the gene ends were 5 bases for V and 2 bases for J; bases not matched to a gene: 4. Germline CDR1 is SGHNT and CDR2 is YYREEE (reference sequence). CDR3 DNA: TGTGCCAGCAGTTCGACTAGCGGGGGACAAGAGACCCAGTACTTC. Protein product: CASSSTSGGQETQYF. Based on the CDR3 plus reference TRBV5-4 and TRBJ2-5, the full variable domain is ETGVTQSPTHLIKTRGQQVTLRCSSQSGHNTVSWYQQALGQGPQFIFQYYREEENGRGNFPPRFSGLQFPNYSSELNVNALELDDSALYLCASSSTSGGQETQYFGPGTRLLVL.

The chain recombines TRBV9 with TRBJ2-7; D is tentatively TRBD1 or TRBD2 (5 bases each). This CDR3 comprises 13 residues. V lost 0 bases and J lost 2, with 6 bases in between. Looked up from germline, CDR1 is SGDLS and CDR2 is YYNGEE. The CDR3 nucleotides are TGTGCCAGCAGCGTAGGGGGGACCTACGAGCAGTACTTC. Translating it yields CASSVGGTYEQYF.

The chain couples TRBV6-6 to TRBJ2-7; D gene ambiguous. Trimming pared 8 bases from V and 2 bases from J, leaving 13 bases between. Germline lookup yields CDR1 MNHNY and CDR2 SVGAGI (reference sequence). The CDR3 sequence is 13 residues long. The CDR3 loop reads CASCGAWAYEQYF. As DNA, the CDR3 is TGTGCCAGCTGTGGAGCTTGGGCCTACGAGCAGTACTTC.

A remark on this clone: Other nucleotide sequences in the sample specify the same CDR3. This chain joins TRBV5-1 and TRBJ2-3, with D hard to call. Germline-derived CDR1 and CDR2 are SGHRS and YFSETQ. The ends were cut back, 0 bases at V and 0 bases at J, with 8 bases in the middle. CDR3 length: 15 amino acids. The CDR3 DNA is TGCGCCAGCAGCTTGGACGGAACCAGCACAGATACGCAGTATTTT. It translates to CASSLDGTSTDTQYF.

J is TRBJ1-2 and V is TRBV5-1, with a tentative D call TRBD1 (5 bases). CDR1 SGHRS and CDR2 YFSETQ come from the germline V gene. The CDR3 loop spans 17 amino acids. Trimming took 4 bases from V and 3 from J, leaving 22 bases between them. CDR3 sequence: CASSPSGSGGFDYGYTF. CDR3 nucleotides: TGCGCCAGCAGCCCGTCGGGGTCGGGGGGTTTCGACTATGGCTACACCTTC.

V usage is TRBV10-3 and J usage is TRBJ1-2; the D gene is possibly TRBD1 (5 bases). CDR3 length: 13 amino acids. CDR1 and CDR2 (germline): ENHRY, SYGVKD. V was pared by 5 bases and J by 8 bases, with 15 bases between. In nucleotides, the CDR3 is TGTGCCATCAGTAAAGAAGAACGGGGGGGCTACACCTTC. It is translated as CAISKEERGGYTF.

CDR3 residues: CASSLRGTGPVNEKLFF. CDR3 nucleotides: TGTGCCAGCAGCTTGAGGGGGACAGGGCCGGTTAATGAAAAACTGTTTTTT. The chain recombines TRBV5-4 with TRBJ1-4, with 9 bases aligning to TRBD1. CDR1 is SGHNT, CDR2 YYREEE, per germline (reference sequence). V trimming: 1 base; J trimming: 4 bases; junction bases outside the gene matches: 8. The CDR3 loop spans 17 amino acids.

The chain carries TRBV6-5 and TRBJ2-1; 7 positions agree with TRBD2. The CDR3 extends over 15 amino acids. Losses at the gene ends were 6 bases for V and 3 bases for J; bases not matched to a gene: 8. Germline V gene lookup returns CDR1 MNHEY and CDR2 SVGAGI. CDR3 DNA sequence: TGTGCCAGCAGCATTACCGGGACTAACTACAATGAGCAGTTCTTC. Its protein is CASSITGTNYNEQFF.

The chain carries TRBV7-9 and TRBJ2-5; D assignment may be TRBD1 or TRBD2 (5 bases each). This CDR3 contains 15 residues. Trimming took off 5 bases at V and 10 bases at J, with 23 bases between the two ends. Germline V CDR1 and CDR2: SEHNR, FQNEAQ (reference sequence). CDR3 region: CASSPGRGPGMGQYF. The CDR3 DNA is TGTGCCAGCAGCCCGGGGCGAGGCCCAGGAATGGGCCAGTACTTC.

Ten or more counts support this clone. This chain uses TRBV7-8 with TRBJ2-4, with D possibly TRBD1 on 5 matching bases. Per the germline V gene, CDR1 is SGHVS and CDR2 is FQNEAQ. There are 13 residues in the CDR3. Trimming removed 1 base at V and 7 bases at J, with 8 bases between. CDR3 DNA: TGTGCCAGCAGCTTAGACAGGCTGAACATTCAGTACTTC. It specifies CASSLDRLNIQYF.

The CDR3 spells CASSYLAGLAGFNNEQFF. CDR3 DNA sequence: TGTGCCAGCAGTTACCTCGCCGGGTTGGCGGGGTTCAACAATGAGCAGTTCTTC. The chain couples TRBV28 to TRBJ2-1; D possibly corresponds to TRBD2 (6 bases). V lost 4 bases and J lost 5, with 24 bases in between. CDR3 size: 18 residues. Germline loops: CDR1 MDHEN, CDR2 SYDVKM.

About this clone: This specimen includes other DNA sequences encoding the same CDR3. V gene TRBV6-1 combines with J gene TRBJ1-2; 10 bases align to TRBD1. There are 15 residues in the CDR3. The trim removed 4 bases at V and 0 bases at J, leaving 2 bases unmatched. CDR1 and CDR2 (germline): MNHNS, SASEGT. CDR3 loop: CASSVGQGANYGYTF. CDR3 coding DNA: TGTGCCAGCAGTGTCGGACAGGGGGCTAACTATGGCTACACCTTC.

This chain connects TRBV7-9 to TRBJ2-3; D may correspond to TRBD1 or TRBD2 (5 bases each). V was clipped by 3 bases and J by 5 bases, with 12 bases between them. CDR1 SEHNR and CDR2 FQNEAQ come from the germline V gene (reference sequence). The CDR3 contains 14 residues. CDR3 nucleotide sequence: TGTGCCAGCAGCTTTTGGGGGAACCAAGATACGCAGTATTTT. Its protein is CASSFWGNQDTQYF.

This chain uses TRBV19 with TRBJ1-5; 7 nucleotides match TRBD1. Germline values: CDR1 LNHDA, CDR2 SQIVND (reference sequence). This CDR3 comprises 14 residues. Germline trimming cut 8 bases from V and 3 bases from J; bases unmatched to any gene: 7. The CDR3 protein is CASYGQVANQPQHF. The CDR3 DNA sequence: TGTGCCAGTTACGGACAGGTCGCCAATCAGCCCCAGCATTTT.

The chain recombines TRBV6-1 with TRBJ2-1; 10 bases map to TRBD2. After removal of 4 bases from V and 9 bases from J, the junction contained 6 bases not matched to a gene. The CDR3 has 14 residues. Germline CDR1 reads MNHNS; CDR2 reads SASEGT. The CDR3: CASSAPSGGGEQFF. CDR3 bases: TGTGCCAGCAGTGCCCCTAGCGGGGGAGGTGAGCAGTTCTTC.